A single sample is the source of the 14 T cell receptor beta chains below, sequenced in a study of OX40 agonist ivuxolimab in advanced cancers. Data came from immunoSEQ multiplex PCR; TCRdb stores just in-frame clones and leaves some out. The sample holds 150,000 to 170,000 clones; 94% are singletons and the top ten take 0.3% to 0.35%. The sample here was CD4+ or CD8+ T cells sorted from blood, taken in a trial of the OX40 agonist ivuxolimab. The receptors here all came from an adult with an advanced solid tumor such as melanoma, head and neck, liver or kidney cancer.

This CDR3 reads CASSLATGTPYGYTF. The DNA of the CDR3 is TGTGCCAGCAGCTTGGCCACAGGGACCCCCTATGGCTACACCTTC. The gene calls are TRBV5-5 and TRBJ1-2; possibly TRBD1 for D (6 bases). Trimming took off 0 bases at V and 4 bases at J, with 13 bases between the two ends. Germline loops: CDR1 SGHKS, CDR2 YYEKEE (reference sequence). The CDR3 has 15 amino acids.

The V call is TRBV5-1, the J call TRBJ2-3; 12 bases match TRBD2. Trimming removed 0 bases from V and 5 bases from J; junction bases left unmatched: 4. The CDR3 is 16 residues long. The V gene's germline CDR1 is SGHRS and CDR2 YFSETQ. Written as DNA, the CDR3 is TGCGCCAGCAGCTTGGTTCTAGCGGGAGGGGGAGATACGCAGTATTTT. Protein sequence: CASSLVLAGGGDTQYF.

V usage is TRBV25-1 and J usage is TRBJ2-6; perhaps D is TRBD1 or TRBD2 (6 bases each). V shed 1 base and J shed 2 bases, with 9 bases lying between them. This CDR3 contains 16 residues. Germline V CDR1 and CDR2: MGHDK, SYGVNS. This CDR3 reads CASSEWGAPGANVLTF. The CDR3 bases are TGTGCCAGCAGTGAATGGGGGGCCCCTGGGGCCAACGTCCTGACTTTC.

This chain joins TRBV25-1 and TRBJ2-5; the D is unclear. From germline, CDR1 is MGHDK and CDR2 SYGVNS. CDR3 length: 15 residues. V lost 4 bases and J 1 base, leaving 13 bases between the germline ends. CDR3 in amino acids: CASSAWTDGQETQYF. CDR3 sequence (DNA): TGTGCCAGCAGTGCCTGGACGGACGGCCAAGAGACCCAGTACTTC.

The CDR3 sequence is CASRSGIVAGANVLTF. CDR3 bases: TGCGCCAGCAGGTCAGGTATCGTCGCGGGGGCCAACGTCCTGACTTTC. The chain has TRBV5-1 and TRBJ2-6; no reliable D call. The CDR3 has 16 amino acids. Germline CDR1 SGHRS, CDR2 YFSETQ. Trimming cost V 5 bases and J 4 bases, with 16 bases left between them.

The rearrangement links TRBV9 to TRBJ1-3, with 7 bases identical to TRBD1. This CDR3 has 16 residues. Looked up from germline, CDR1 is SGDLS and CDR2 is YYNGEE. V was clipped by 6 bases and J by 0 bases; unmatched bases: 9. The chain's CDR3 is CASTPAGTASGNTIYF. As DNA, the CDR3 is TGTGCCAGCACACCAGCCGGGACAGCCTCTGGAAACACCATATATTTT.

CDR3 residues: CASSKPPGQGPYEQYF. The CDR3 DNA is TGTGCCAGCAGCAAACCCCCGGGACAGGGACCATACGAGCAGTACTTC. The chain joins TRBV5-6 to TRBJ2-7; 9 bases fit TRBD1. Germline V lookup: CDR1 SGHDT, CDR2 YYEEEE. V trimming: 4 bases; J trimming: 4 bases; junction bases outside the gene matches: 12. This CDR3 region has 16 residues.

The chain links TRBV30 to TRBJ2-1; 11 bases map to TRBD2. The CDR3 runs to 13 residues. Trimming cost V 4 bases and J 6 bases; bases outside gene matches: 2. Germline CDR1 is GTSNPN and CDR2 is SVGIG (reference sequence). The CDR3 reads CAWTSGGSNEQFF. The CDR3 DNA sequence: TGTGCCTGGACTAGCGGGGGGAGCAATGAGCAGTTCTTC.

The chain employs TRBV28 and TRBJ1-5, with TRBD1 as a possible D gene (6 bases). The ends were cut back, 5 bases at V and 0 bases at J, with 11 bases in the middle. CDR3 length: 15 residues. The germline V gene has CDR1 MDHEN and CDR2 SYDVKM. The CDR3 spells CASSGAGDSNQPQHF. In DNA form, the CDR3 reads TGTGCCAGCAGTGGGGCAGGGGATAGCAATCAGCCCCAGCATTTT.

The CDR3: CASLGGGPEGQFF. The CDR3 DNA sequence: TGCGCCAGCTTGGGGGGAGGGCCCGAGGGGCAGTTCTTC. This chain joins TRBV23-1 and TRBJ2-1; 7 bases are a match to TRBD2. TRBV23-1 is an ORF, with its function uncertain. The CDR3 runs to 13 residues. With 8 bases clipped from V and 12 bases from J, the junction kept 13 bases outside the gene matches.

This chain connects TRBV9 to TRBJ2-3; tentatively, D is TRBD2 (6 bases). The CDR3 sequence is 18 residues long. Trimming took off 0 bases at V and 0 bases at J, with 17 bases between the two ends. CDR1 and CDR2 (germline): SGDLS, YYNGEE. CDR3 residues: CASSVVGLGSGSTDTQYF. The CDR3 region has the DNA TGTGCCAGCAGCGTAGTAGGGTTAGGTAGCGGTAGCACAGATACGCAGTATTTT. The full variable domain, with the rest looked up from reference TRBV9 and TRBJ2-3, is DSGVTQTPKHLITATGQRVTLRCSPRSGDLSVYWYQQSLDQGLQFLIQYYNGEERAKGNILERFSAQQFPDLHSELNLSSLELGDSALYFCASSVVGLGSGSTDTQYFGPGTRLTVL.

The genes are TRBV18 and TRBJ2-3; D remains ambiguous. With 3 bases removed from V and 2 bases from J, the gap between germline ends came to 15 bases. Per germline, CDR1 KGHSH and CDR2 LQKENI. This CDR3 contains 16 residues. CDR3: CASSPPRKVFTDTQYF. In DNA form, the CDR3 reads TGTGCCAGCTCACCCCCCCGCAAGGTATTCACAGATACGCAGTATTTT.

The V gene is TRBV7-2, the J gene TRBJ2-1; TRBD2 agrees at 16 bases. Trimming cost V 4 bases and J 10 bases; bases outside gene matches: 7. The germline gives CDR1 SGHTA, CDR2 FQGNSA. The CDR3 has 16 amino acids. CDR3 in amino acids: CASSSPGTSGRGEQFF. The CDR3, as DNA: TGTGCCAGCAGCTCCCCAGGGACTAGCGGGAGGGGAGAGCAGTTCTTC. Supplemented by reference TRBV7-2 and TRBJ2-1, the full variable domain reads GAGVSQSPSNKVTEKGKDVELRCDPISGHTALYWYRQSLGQGLEFLIYFQGNSAPDKSGLPSDRFSAERTGGSVSTLTIQRTQQEDSAVYLCASSSPGTSGRGEQFFGPGTRLTVL.

The chain uses TRBV6-6 and TRBJ1-1; 7 nucleotides line up with TRBD1. CDR3 length equals 16 residues. The germline gives CDR1 MNHNY, CDR2 SVGAGI (reference sequence). J was trimmed by 0 bases and V by 0 bases; bases with no gene match: 4. The CDR3: CASSYSRGQMNTEAFF. DNA for the CDR3: TGTGCCAGCAGTTACTCGAGGGGACAGATGAACACTGAAGCTTTCTTT.